Below, 25 T cell receptor beta chains from the same sample are listed, as sequenced in a study of T cell clones after liver transplantation (dated by TCRdb to between 2019 and 2020). The library was generated by the immunoSEQ multiplex PCR assay. TCRdb holds this immuneACCESS table with in-frame rearrangements only. Some clones are missing; in checked studies, unresolved V genes explain under half, and the rest has no known cause. The sample data list 95,000 to 110,000 clones, and about 86% of these were observed just once. The top ten clonotypes cover about 2.8% of the sample. The starting material was CD4+ T cells from blood, obtained around 49 months after liver transplant. The receptors shown here come from a human patient who received a liver transplant. It is possible that, after a transplant, some T cells come from the graft donor.

The V call is TRBV5-4, the J call TRBJ1-2; D is undetermined. The CDR3 loop spans 15 amino acids. Trimming left V 4 bases short and J 5 bases short, with 18 bases between. The germline V gene has CDR1 SGHNT and CDR2 YYREEE (reference sequence). The CDR3 nucleotides read TGTGCCAGCAGCCCTCGTTCTGACAATGTGTATGGCTACACCTTC. This encodes CASSPRSDNVYGYTF.

The J gene is TRBJ1-5, the V gene TRBV7-2, with 11 bases identical to TRBD1. The CDR3 is 16 residues long. Germline V lookup: CDR1 SGHTA, CDR2 FQGNSA. V was clipped by 4 bases and J by 2 bases; unmatched bases: 4. The CDR3 loop reads CASSSRTGGGNQPQHF. The CDR3 DNA reads TGTGCCAGCAGCTCCAGGACAGGGGGCGGCAATCAGCCCCAGCATTTT.

In DNA form, the CDR3 reads TGTGCCAGCAGCTCCCCGGGACACCATATTAACTATGGCTACACCTTC. Protein: CASSSPGHHINYGYTF. The chain employs TRBV21-1 and TRBJ1-2; the DNA was not compared with TRBD1, the D call given in the table. TRBV21-1 is a pseudogene segment. CDR3 length: 16 residues.

The chain is built from TRBV27 and TRBJ2-2; D not resolved. Trimming removed 2 bases from V and 4 bases from J, with 11 bases in between. There are 15 residues in the CDR3. CDR1 is MNHEY, CDR2 SMNVEV, per germline (reference sequence). CDR3 DNA sequence: TGTGCCAGCAGTTTAAAAGGGCGGTTCACCGGGGAGCTGTTTTTT. Its translation: CASSLKGRFTGELFF.

The chain couples TRBV19 to TRBJ2-2, with 7 bases identical to TRBD2. The length of the CDR3 is 15 residues. J gave up 4 bases and V 3 bases, and 5 bases lay outside the gene matches. Germline CDR1 is LNHDA and CDR2 is SQIVND (reference sequence). The DNA of the CDR3 is TGTGCCAGTAGTATTAAAGCGGGGTCCACCGGGGAGCTGTTTTTT. Translating it yields CASSIKAGSTGELFF. Supplemented by reference TRBV19 and TRBJ2-2, the full variable domain reads DGGITQSPKYLFRKEGQNVTLSCEQNLNHDAMYWYRQDPGQGLRLIYYSQIVNDFQKGDIAEGYSVSREKKESFPLTVTSAQKNPTAFYLCASSIKAGSTGELFFGEGSRLTVL.

The genes are TRBV5-1 and TRBJ1-3; D is perhaps TRBD1 (6 bases). This CDR3 region has 14 residues. The V and J ends lost 7 bases and 4 bases respectively, with 15 bases between them. Looked up from germline, CDR1 is SGHRS and CDR2 is YFSETQ. The CDR3 DNA reads TGCGCCAGCCGAATGACAGGAGAAGGAAACACCATATATTTT. Its protein product is CASRMTGEGNTIYF.

This rearrangement joins TRBV15 to TRBJ2-3; maybe TRBD2 (5 bases). V was clipped by 4 bases and J by 3 bases, with 8 bases between them. Germline V gives CDR1 LNHNV, CDR2 YYDKDF (reference sequence). This CDR3 is built from 13 residues. The CDR3 region has the DNA TGTGCCACCAGCAATAGGAGGACAGATACGCAGTATTTT. As protein: CATSNRRTDTQYF.

This clone was recorded a few times. The rearrangement uses TRBV30 and TRBJ2-2, with 12 bases fitting TRBD1. Per germline, CDR1 GTSNPN and CDR2 SVGIG (reference sequence). The CDR3 covers 15 residues. Unmatched junction bases numbered 9, after V lost 7 bases and J lost 6 bases. The CDR3 is CASPSGTGGAGELFF. The CDR3 nucleotides are TGTGCCTCGCCTTCCGGGACAGGGGGCGCCGGGGAGCTGTTTTTT.

This sequence joins TRBV27 and TRBJ1-4, with D possibly being TRBD1 (6 bases). Germline assignment: CDR1 MNHEY and CDR2 SMNVEV (reference sequence). V was trimmed by 3 bases and J by 8 bases, leaving 16 bases between them. The CDR3 sequence is 15 residues long. The CDR3, as DNA: TGTGCCAGCAGTTTCATCGGGGGGCAAGGAGAAAAACTGTTTTTT. Amino acid sequence: CASSFIGGQGEKLFF.

The rearrangement links TRBV30 to TRBJ2-7; 7 bases are shared with TRBD2. Germline-derived CDR1 and CDR2 are GTSNPN and SVGIG (reference sequence). This CDR3 spans 11 amino acids. CDR3 sequence reads: CAGGGSYEQYF. The DNA for the CDR3 is TGTGCTGGGGGGGGTTCCTACGAGCAGTACTTC.

The DNA of the CDR3 is TGTGCCAGCTCACCCCGGACTAGCGGGAGCCACGAGCAGTACTTC. As protein: CASSPRTSGSHEQYF. This sequence joins TRBV18 and TRBJ2-7; 13 positions match TRBD2. Germline values: CDR1 KGHSH, CDR2 LQKENI. V gave up 3 bases and J gave up 5 bases; unmatched junction bases: 4. The CDR3 contains 15 residues.

V gene TRBV7-6 combines with J gene TRBJ2-1, with a possible D match to TRBD2 (6 bases). The CDR3 has 15 amino acids. Germline values: CDR1 SGHVS, CDR2 FNYEAQ. V was clipped by 1 base and J by 3 bases, with 10 bases between them. DNA for the CDR3: TGTGCCAGCAGCTTAGGGGGGACTGACTACAATGAGCAGTTCTTC. Protein product: CASSLGGTDYNEQFF.

The chain links TRBV7-3 to TRBJ2-1, with no clear D. Germline V lookup: CDR1 SGHTA, CDR2 FQGTGA. Between the trimmed V and J ends, which lost 1 base and 7 bases, there was a span of 8 bases. This CDR3 has 13 amino acids. The CDR3 protein is CASSLILGNEQFF. DNA for the CDR3: TGTGCCAGCAGCTTAATTTTAGGGAATGAGCAGTTCTTC.

The chain recombines TRBV10-1 with TRBJ2-7; D possibly uses TRBD1 or TRBD2 (5 bases each). In germline, CDR1 is WNHNN, CDR2 SYGVQD (reference sequence). The CDR3 is made up of 12 amino acids. The germline V and J ends were trimmed by 8 bases and 2 bases, with 10 bases remaining between them. CDR3 sequence: CASSGRTYEQYF. For the CDR3, the DNA is TGCGCCAGCTCGGGACGGACCTACGAGCAGTACTTC.

The genes are TRBV10-3 and TRBJ1-1, with 9 bases lining up with TRBD1. The germline V gene has CDR1 ENHRY and CDR2 SYGVKD. The CDR3 loop spans 14 amino acids. V shed 6 bases and J 4 bases; nucleotides not matched to a gene: 6. The CDR3 here is CAISRQGGGTEAFF. In DNA form, the CDR3 reads TGTGCCATCAGCCGACAGGGGGGTGGCACTGAAGCTTTCTTT.

The chain recombines TRBV19 with TRBJ2-7; 10 bases fit TRBD1. CDR1 is LNHDA, CDR2 SQIVND, per germline (reference sequence). The CDR3 spans 14 residues. J was trimmed by 0 bases and V by 8 bases; bases with no gene match: 4. The CDR3 here is CASGQGGSSYEQYF. The DNA of the CDR3 is TGTGCCAGTGGACAGGGGGGTAGCTCCTACGAGCAGTACTTC.

J is TRBJ2-7 and V is TRBV6-1; D uncertain. V lost 7 bases, J lost 5 bases, and 9 bases lay in between. Germline loops: CDR1 MNHNS, CDR2 SASEGT. The CDR3 runs to 11 residues. CDR3 in amino acids: CASKEWDEQYF. In nucleotides, the CDR3 is TGTGCCAGCAAAGAGTGGGACGAGCAGTACTTC.

The chain's CDR3 is CAWSEGLAGGAEQFF. CDR3 sequence (DNA): TGTGCCTGGAGTGAGGGACTAGCGGGAGGGGCCGAGCAGTTCTTC. This chain connects TRBV30 to TRBJ2-1; 16 nucleotides line up with TRBD2. The CDR3 length is 15 residues. Germline values: CDR1 GTSNPN, CDR2 SVGIG (reference sequence). Germline trimming cut 1 base from V and 10 bases from J; bases unmatched to any gene: 4. The variable domain in full, with the rest retrieved from reference TRBV30 and TRBJ2-1, is SQTIHQWPATLVQPVGSPLSLECTVEGTSNPNLYWYRQAAGRGLQLLFYSVGIGQISSEVPQNLSASRPQDRQFILSSKKLLLSDSGFYLCAWSEGLAGGAEQFFGPGTRLTVL.

The chain couples TRBV6-1 to TRBJ1-4; no firm D call. V was shortened by 2 bases and J by 3 bases, with 13 bases between the two germline ends. The CDR3 consists of 16 residues. Germline V gene sequence: CDR1 MNHNS, CDR2 SASEGT. The CDR3 loop reads CASSENPGSPNEKLFF. CDR3 bases: TGTGCCAGCAGTGAAAATCCCGGGTCGCCTAATGAAAAACTGTTTTTT.

The chain joins TRBV7-7 to TRBJ2-5; 10 bases are shared with TRBD1. CDR1 and CDR2 (germline): SSHAT, FNYEAQ (reference sequence). CDR3 length: 16 amino acids. The junction had 6 bases not matched to a gene; V was cut back by 5 bases and J by 0 bases. CDR3 DNA sequence: TGTGCCAGCAGCCAAGGGACAGGGGCAAACCAAGAGACCCAGTACTTC. It specifies CASSQGTGANQETQYF. Looking up the rest from reference TRBV7-7 and TRBJ2-5 gives the full variable domain: GAGVSQSPRYKVTKRGQDVTLRCDPISSHATLYWYQQALGQGPEFLTYFNYEAQPDKSGLPSDRFSAERPEGSISTLTIQRTEQRDSAMYRCASSQGTGANQETQYFGPGTRLLVL.

This clone was observed once. The chain joins TRBV11-3 to TRBJ1-1, with D maybe TRBD1 (6 bases). Germline V gives CDR1 SGHNT, CDR2 YENEEA. V lost 5 bases, J lost 2 bases, and 15 bases lay in between. The CDR3 contains 15 residues. CDR3 in DNA: TGTGCCAGCAGCCAAACCGGGACACAAAACACTGAAGCTTTCTTT. This gives the protein CASSQTGTQNTEAFF.

V and J are TRBV7-8 and TRBJ2-3; 7 nucleotides line up with TRBD1. Per germline, CDR1 SGHVS and CDR2 FQNEAQ. The J segment lost 6 bases and the V segment lost 5 bases, leaving 2 bases of the junction unmatched. The CDR3 extends over 12 amino acids. The CDR3 nucleotides read TGTGCCAGCAGCCCGGGACAGGATACGCAGTATTTT. Translation gives CASSPGQDTQYF.

The chain has TRBV15 and TRBJ1-1, with D hard to call. In germline, CDR1 is LNHNV, CDR2 YYDKDF (reference sequence). The CDR3 extends over 13 amino acids. V lost 6 bases and J 7 bases, leaving 15 bases between the germline ends. The CDR3 is CATSINRGFEAFF. The CDR3 nucleotides read TGTGCCACCAGTATCAACCGGGGTTTTGAAGCTTTCTTT.

J is TRBJ1-2 and V is TRBV9; no firm D call. Germline V gives CDR1 SGDLS, CDR2 YYNGEE. V lost 7 bases and J 3 bases, leaving 13 bases between the germline ends. This CDR3 is built from 13 residues. As DNA, the CDR3 is TGTGCCAGCGGAACTGGACGGTACTATGGCTACACCTTC. This codes for CASGTGRYYGYTF.

In regard to this clone: The junction does not match germline at one end; this may be a read error. CDR3 coding DNA: TGTGCCATCAGCAGGGGGCCCCCTTCCTCCAATGAGCAGTTCTTC. As protein: CAISRGPPSSNEQFF. The gene calls are TRBV10-3 and TRBJ2-1; 8 bases are shared with TRBD1. Germline V gene sequence: CDR1 ENHRY, CDR2 SYGVKD. The CDR3 extends over 15 amino acids.